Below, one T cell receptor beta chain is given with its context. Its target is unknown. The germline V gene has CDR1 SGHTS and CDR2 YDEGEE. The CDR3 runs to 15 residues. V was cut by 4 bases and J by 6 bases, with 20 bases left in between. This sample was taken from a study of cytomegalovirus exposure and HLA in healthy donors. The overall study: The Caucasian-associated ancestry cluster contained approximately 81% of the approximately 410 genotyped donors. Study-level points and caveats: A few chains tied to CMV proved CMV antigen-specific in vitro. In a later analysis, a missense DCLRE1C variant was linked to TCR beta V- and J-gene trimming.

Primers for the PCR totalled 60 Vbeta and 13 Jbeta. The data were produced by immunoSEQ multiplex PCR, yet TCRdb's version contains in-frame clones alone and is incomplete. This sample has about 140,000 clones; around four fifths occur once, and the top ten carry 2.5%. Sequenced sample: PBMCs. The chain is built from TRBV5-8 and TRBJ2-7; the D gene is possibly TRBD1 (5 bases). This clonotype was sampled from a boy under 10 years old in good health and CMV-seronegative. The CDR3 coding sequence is TGTGCCAGCAGCACGAGACTTCAGGGTTTTCGCGAGCAGTACTTC. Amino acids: CASSTRLQGFREQYF.